Shown below are 19 T cell receptor beta chains from a single sample sequenced in a study of cytomegalovirus exposure and HLA in healthy donors. The PCR used 60 Vbeta and 13 Jbeta primers. Here immunoSEQ multiplex PCR was the method, and the copy in TCRdb shows in-frame clones only, minus some. The sample has some 170,000 clones; under 85% are singletons. The sequenced sample consisted of PBMCs. These receptors were obtained from a human donor in good health.

The genes are TRBV6-5 and TRBJ2-1, with TRBD2 identical over 8 bases. Trimming at V came to 0 bases and at J to 12 bases, leaving 7 bases not matched to a gene. Germline lookup yields CDR1 MNHEY and CDR2 SVGAGI. This CDR3 has 14 amino acids. The chain's CDR3 is CASSYSGFLAGQFF. As DNA, the CDR3 is TGTGCCAGCAGTTACTCTGGGTTTCTAGCGGGGCAGTTCTTC.

This clone was seen only a few times. The rearrangement uses TRBV14 and TRBJ2-3; a possible D gene is TRBD1 (5 bases). Trimming removed 1 base at V and 0 bases at J, with 11 bases between. The CDR3 length is 16 residues. Germline lookup yields CDR1 SGHDN and CDR2 FVKESK. This CDR3 is CASSQVWGSSTDTQYF. CDR3 nucleotides: TGTGCCAGCAGCCAAGTTTGGGGCAGTAGCACAGATACGCAGTATTTT. The entire variable domain, with the rest obtained from reference TRBV14 and TRBJ2-3, is as follows: EAGVTQFPSHSVIEKGQTVTLRCDPISGHDNLYWYRRVMGKEIKFLLHFVKESKQDESGMPNNRFLAERTGGTYSTLKVQPAELEDSGVYFCASSQVWGSSTDTQYFGPGTRLTVL.

The chain combines TRBV6-5 with TRBJ2-1; D remains unclear. The CDR3 sequence is 15 residues long. The ends were cut back, 0 bases at V and 6 bases at J, with 12 bases in the middle. Germline assignment: CDR1 MNHEY and CDR2 SVGAGI. CDR3 nucleotide sequence: TGTGCCAGCAGTTACTCGGGTGAGGTTCCCAATGAGCAGTTCTTC. Amino acids: CASSYSGEVPNEQFF.

This clone was observed a few times. This chain connects TRBV6-5 to TRBJ1-1, with D hard to call. V was shortened by 4 bases and J by 1 base, with 10 bases between the two germline ends. Germline loops: CDR1 MNHEY, CDR2 SVGAGI. The CDR3 has 14 residues. The CDR3 sequence is CASSFSVQNTEAFF. For the CDR3, the DNA is TGTGCCAGCAGTTTCAGCGTCCAGAACACTGAAGCTTTCTTT.

The chain has TRBV6-5 and TRBJ2-3, with TRBD1 matching over 7 bases. Germline trimming cut 8 bases from V and 0 bases from J; bases unmatched to any gene: 8. Per germline, CDR1 MNHEY and CDR2 SVGAGI. This CDR3 region has 15 residues. The CDR3 reads CASGRRQGSTDTQYF. For the CDR3, the DNA is TGTGCCAGCGGACGCCGACAGGGTAGCACAGATACGCAGTATTTT.

The chain joins TRBV19 to TRBJ2-3, with 7 positions matching TRBD2. The V and J ends lost 4 bases and 8 bases, in that order; junction bases with no gene match: 18. The CDR3 covers 17 residues. Germline-derived CDR1 and CDR2 are LNHDA and SQIVND (reference sequence). The CDR3, as DNA: TGTGCCAGTAGTAGCCCGTTGGAGCGGGGAGGATTGGGTACGCAGTATTTT. Its protein is CASSSPLERGGLGTQYF. The whole variable domain, remainder taken from reference TRBV19 and TRBJ2-3, is DGGITQSPKYLFRKEGQNVTLSCEQNLNHDAMYWYRQDPGQGLRLIYYSQIVNDFQKGDIAEGYSVSREKKESFPLTVTSAQKNPTAFYLCASSSPLERGGLGTQYFGPGTRLTVL.

J is TRBJ2-1 and V is TRBV2, with 7 nucleotides matching TRBD1. Germline CDR1 reads SNHLY; CDR2 reads FYNNEI. V trimming: 2 bases; J trimming: 8 bases; junction bases outside the gene matches: 3. The length of the CDR3 is 13 residues. The CDR3 bases are TGTGCCAGCAGTGAACGGCAGGGGGATGAGCAGTTCTTC. Its translation is CASSERQGDEQFF.

The chain has TRBV12-5 and TRBJ1-1; D not resolved. This CDR3 has 11 amino acids. Germline V gene data show CDR1 as LGHNT and CDR2 as FRNRAP. Deletions cut 3 bases from V and 10 bases from J, with 9 bases between. The CDR3 DNA reads TGTGCTAGTGGTTTTCGTTCGGGAGCTTTCTTT. It codes for CASGFRSGAFF.

This chain connects TRBV5-6 to TRBJ1-2, with 12 nucleotides matching TRBD1. CDR1 and CDR2 from the germline V gene are SGHDT and YYEEEE. V shed 2 bases and J 5 bases; nucleotides not matched to a gene: 7. The CDR3 is made up of 16 amino acids. The chain's CDR3 is CASSFMGQGASYGYTF. CDR3 DNA: TGTGCCAGCAGCTTTATGGGACAGGGGGCGTCTTATGGCTACACCTTC.

The chain recombines TRBV5-4 with TRBJ1-2; the D is unclear. The ends were cut back, 0 bases at V and 1 base at J, with 7 bases in the middle. In germline, CDR1 is SGHNT, CDR2 YYREEE (reference sequence). This CDR3 spans 14 amino acids. The CDR3 sequence: CASSLAGGNYGYTF. The CDR3 nucleotides are TGTGCCAGCAGCTTGGCCGGAGGTAACTATGGCTACACCTTC. Drawing the rest from reference TRBV5-4 and TRBJ1-2, the complete variable domain is ETGVTQSPTHLIKTRGQQVTLRCSSQSGHNTVSWYQQALGQGPQFIFQYYREEENGRGNFPPRFSGLQFPNYSSELNVNALELDDSALYLCASSLAGGNYGYTFGSGTRLTVV.

The chain employs TRBV5-6 and TRBJ2-7; 8 nucleotides agree with TRBD2. The CDR3 runs to 16 residues. CDR1 and CDR2 from the germline V gene are SGHDT and YYEEEE. V lost 4 bases to trimming and J lost 4 bases; unmatched junction nucleotides: 13. The CDR3, as DNA: TGTGCCAGCAGCGGAGGAATCGGACTAGCTTTTTACGAGCAGTACTTC. Protein product: CASSGGIGLAFYEQYF.

The CDR3 DNA sequence: TGCGCCAGCAGCCCCGGGACAGGGACCAATCAGCCCCAGCATTTT. Encoded protein: CASSPGTGTNQPQHF. The chain links TRBV4-1 to TRBJ1-5; 9 nucleotides line up with TRBD1. Per the germline V gene, CDR1 is MGHRA and CDR2 is YSYEKL. The length of the CDR3 is 15 residues. Trimming at V came to 4 bases and at J to 3 bases, leaving 4 bases not matched to a gene.

This chain uses TRBV7-9 with TRBJ1-6; 7 bases are a match to TRBD1. The CDR3 has 16 amino acids. V gave up 3 bases and J gave up 6 bases; unmatched junction bases: 8. CDR1 SEHNR and CDR2 FQNEAQ come from the germline V gene (reference sequence). CDR3 amino acids: CASSFSGTEINSPLHF. CDR3 coding DNA: TGTGCCAGCAGCTTTTCCGGGACAGAAATTAATTCACCCCTCCACTTT.

This chain uses TRBV28 with TRBJ1-6; TRBD1 matches 12 bases. The CDR3 sequence is 17 residues long. V was pared by 5 bases and J by 8 bases, with 10 bases of the junction left unmatched. Germline values: CDR1 MDHEN, CDR2 SYDVKM. CDR3 region: CASSPPPGQGADSPLHF. The CDR3 DNA is TGTGCCAGCAGTCCTCCTCCGGGACAGGGGGCCGATTCACCCCTCCACTTT.

The V call is TRBV15, the J call TRBJ1-1; 7 bases map to TRBD1. The germline V gene encodes CDR1 LNHNV and CDR2 YYDKDF (reference sequence). V gave up 2 bases and J gave up 6 bases; unmatched junction bases: 9. The CDR3 spans 15 residues. The chain's CDR3 is CATSRPETGRPEAFF. In DNA form, the CDR3 reads TGTGCCACCAGCAGACCTGAGACAGGGCGGCCTGAAGCTTTCTTT.

The V gene is TRBV30, the J gene TRBJ2-7; 8 bases align to TRBD2. Trimming at V came to 2 bases and at J to 7 bases, leaving 4 bases not matched to a gene. The CDR3 sequence is 12 residues long. Germline V gene lookup returns CDR1 GTSNPN and CDR2 SVGIG (reference sequence). CDR3 in amino acids: CAWSPSGGEQYF. The CDR3 DNA reads TGTGCCTGGAGTCCTTCGGGGGGGGAGCAGTACTTC.

In this sample, this clone turned up a few times. This sequence joins TRBV2 and TRBJ1-2, with D tentatively TRBD1 (5 bases). V lost 1 base and J 4 bases, leaving 10 bases between the germline ends. Germline CDR1 and CDR2: SNHLY and FYNNEI. The CDR3 covers 14 residues. This CDR3 is CASSEVGTSYGYTF. CDR3 DNA sequence: TGTGCCAGCAGTGAAGTTGGGACTTCCTATGGCTACACCTTC.

As regards this clone: The same CDR3 also results from other DNA sequences found in this sample. The chain joins TRBV20-1 to TRBJ2-5; D not certain. This CDR3 contains 11 residues. The germline V gene encodes CDR1 DFQATT and CDR2 SNEGSKA (reference sequence). Trimming removed 1 base from V and 5 bases from J, with 5 bases in between. As DNA, the CDR3 is TGCAGTGCTAGAGGCGAGGAGACCCAGTACTTC. Its translation: CSARGEETQYF.

This chain links TRBV10-3 with TRBJ2-1; 7 bases align to TRBD2. The CDR3 has 13 residues. After removal of 8 bases from V and 4 bases from J, the junction contained 5 bases not matched to a gene. From germline, CDR1 is ENHRY and CDR2 SYGVKD. The CDR3 coding sequence is TGTGCCATCCGGGCTAGCGGTTACAATGAGCAGTTCTTC. Translating it yields CAIRASGYNEQFF.